This TCR beta chain originates from a study of shared clonotypes between healthy human individuals. Study overall: Every donor yielded three CD4 naive, three CD4 memory, two CD8 naive and one CD8 memory plate. Study-wide points: Naive subsets tended to show greater estimated richness than memory subsets. A handful of donors held about 4.6% of naive CD4 clonotypes in common. Clonotypes shared by all four sorted-subset donors had higher generation probabilities than non-shared clonotypes.

CD45RO-negative, CCR7-positively selected cells formed the naive CD8 fraction, excluding terminally differentiated effector memory CD45RA+ cells. Using immunoSEQ multiplex PCR, the repertoire was profiled, and TCRdb retains in-frame clones only, with some absent. The sample includes about 2.1 million clones, just under 95% seen only once; the top ten take more than 1.5%. Germline assignment: CDR1 MGHDK and CDR2 SYGVNS. This CDR3 region has 9 residues. With respect to this clone: No antigen is known for it. The junction differs from germline at one of its ends, possibly a read error.

The sequenced material came from naive CD8+ T cells from PBMCs. This chain connects TRBV25-1 to TRBJ2-7; D uncertain. This receptor was taken from a man in his late teens or twenties in good health. Some clones in this sample may be carry-over from other donors' samples. The CDR3 sequence is CASDLTTAF. CDR3 sequence (DNA): TGTGCCAGCGATCTGACGACGGCTTTC.